This T cell receptor (beta chain) was identified in a study of glioma-infiltrating T cells. Study outcomes and limitations: Non-neoplastic patients had below-expected tissue-blood divergence, while all gliomas exceeded expectation. Shared blood CDR3 signature motifs marked patients with low tissue-blood divergence.

Notes on this clonotype: What it binds is unknown.

Amplification of TCR alpha and beta CDR3 regions from RNA used iRepertoire nested multiplex PCR. TCRdb ran MiXCR on the multiplex PCR reads and lists one entry per CDR3 protein. The sample has 300,000 to 450,000 distinct CDR3 sequences; about two fifths are singletons. This TCR was recovered from a human donor with low-grade glioma or glioblastoma, undergoing nonglioma brain surgery, or in good health (not recorded which). The sequencing input was glioma tissue, nonneoplastic brain tissue, or PBMCs (not recorded which).

The chain's CDR3 is CASRETGMHYGYTF. CDR3 coding DNA: TGTGCCAGCAGGGAGACAGGGATGCACTATGGCTACACCTTC. The gene calls are TRBV2 and TRBJ1-2; 7 positions match TRBD1. Looked up from germline, CDR1 is SNHLY and CDR2 is FYNNEI. There are 14 residues in the CDR3. J was trimmed by 3 bases and V by 6 bases; bases with no gene match: 7. The full variable domain, its missing parts supplied by reference TRBV2 and TRBJ1-2, is EPEVTQTPSHQVTQMGQEVILRCVPISNHLYFYWYRQILGQKVEFLVSFYNNEISEKSEIFDDQFSVERPDGSNFTLKIRSTKLEDSAMYFCASRETGMHYGYTFGSGTRLTVV.